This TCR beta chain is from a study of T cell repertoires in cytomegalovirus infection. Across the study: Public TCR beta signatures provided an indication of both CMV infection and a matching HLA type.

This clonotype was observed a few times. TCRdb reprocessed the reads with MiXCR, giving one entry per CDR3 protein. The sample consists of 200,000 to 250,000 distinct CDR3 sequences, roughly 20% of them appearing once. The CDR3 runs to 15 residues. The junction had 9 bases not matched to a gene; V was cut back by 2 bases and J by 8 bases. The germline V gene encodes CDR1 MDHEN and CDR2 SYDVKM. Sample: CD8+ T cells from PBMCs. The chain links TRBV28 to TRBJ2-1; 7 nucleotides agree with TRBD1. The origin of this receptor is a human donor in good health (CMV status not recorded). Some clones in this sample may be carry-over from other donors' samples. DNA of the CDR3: TGTGCCAGCAGTTTAGAGGGGGCGATAATCGATGAGCAGTTCTTC. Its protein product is CASSLEGAIIDEQFF.